This T cell receptor beta chain was obtained from a study of cytomegalovirus exposure and HLA in healthy donors. The donors were healthy bone marrow donors. As to this clone: The target antigen is unknown.

Germline-derived CDR1 and CDR2 are WNHNN and SYGVQD (reference sequence). This CDR3 has 20 residues. The V segment lost 0 bases and the J segment 4 bases; nucleotides outside the gene matches: 19. Findings and caveats of the study: Analysis was performed later, and it showed HLA-associated TCR beta chains to be more clonally expanded than equally common others. From TCR beta sequences, most subjects' HLA-A and HLA-B alleles were reportedly predicted accurately. In vitro work confirmed that a few CMV-associated chains recognize CMV antigens.

Primers for the PCR totalled 60 Vbeta and 13 Jbeta. Sequencing used immunoSEQ multiplex PCR; TCRdb keeps in-frame clones, though not all of them. The data show around 150,000 clones, 70% to 80% seen once. The origin of this receptor is a woman aged 40 to 49 in good health and CMV-seronegative. Source material: PBMCs. The genes are TRBV10-1 and TRBJ1-1, with 8 bases aligning to TRBD1. This CDR3 reads CASSESRCRRTGSKGTEAFF. CDR3 coding DNA: TGCGCCAGCAGTGAGTCTAGATGTAGGAGGACAGGGAGTAAGGGCACTGAAGCTTTCTTT.